The 10 T cell receptor beta chains in this list originate from one sample, sequenced in a study of blood T cells in healthy people across ages. The authors ran a second PCR of roughly 7 to 11 cycles using a sample-barcoded 5' primer and a J-beta primer mix. TCRdb re-derived calls from the 5' RACE reads in MiXCR, one entry per CDR3 protein. The sample has 630,000 or so distinct CDR3 sequences; about 30% are singletons. Input material: blood. The receptors derive from an elderly woman in good health.

In its sample, this clonotype was seen many times. The rearrangement joins TRBV5-6 to TRBJ1-2, with 7 bases identical to TRBD1. The CDR3 is 17 amino acids. Germline CDR1 SGHDT, CDR2 YYEEEE. The V gene end was trimmed by 4 bases and the J gene end by 4 bases; junction bases not matched to a gene: 16. The CDR3 bases are TGTGCCAGCAGCCTCCAGACAGGGTCTCTATTTCCCTATGGCTACACCTTC. Protein: CASSLQTGSLFPYGYTF.

The table lists this clonotype with many counts. This rearrangement joins TRBV10-3 to TRBJ1-1, with D maybe TRBD1 (6 bases). V dropped 0 bases and J dropped 5 bases, with 13 bases sitting between them. This CDR3 contains 15 residues. Germline loops: CDR1 ENHRY, CDR2 SYGVKD. This chain's CDR3 is CAISESKGQATEAFF. The CDR3 region has the DNA TGTGCCATCAGTGAGTCGAAGGGACAAGCGACTGAAGCTTTCTTT.

A remark on this clonotype: The junction departs from the called germline gene at one end, perhaps through a read error. The chain uses TRBV7-2 and TRBJ2-1; possibly TRBD1 for D (6 bases). The germline V gene encodes CDR1 SGHTA and CDR2 FQGNSA. The CDR3 covers 13 residues. The DNA of the CDR3 is TGTGCCAGCAGCTTAGCGCAGGGACATGAGCGGTTCTTC. Translating it yields CASSLAQGHERFF. The full variable domain, completed using reference TRBV7-2 and TRBJ2-1, is GAGVSQSPSNKVTEKGKDVELRCDPISGHTALYWYRQSLGQGLEFLIYFQGNSAPDKSGLPSDRFSAERTGGSVSTLTIQRTQQEDSAVYLCASSLAQGHERFFGPGTRLTVL.

This clonotype was found a few times. The chain has TRBV5-5 and TRBJ2-2; no firm D call. The CDR3 has 16 amino acids. The V and J ends lost 2 bases and 6 bases respectively, with 17 bases between them. The germline CDR1 and CDR2 sequences are SGHKS and YYEKEE (reference sequence). The DNA of the CDR3 is TGTGCCAGCAGCTTCGAAGCTAGATCTGTCGCCGGGGAGCTGTTTTTT. This codes for CASSFEARSVAGELFF.

This chain links TRBV6-5 with TRBJ2-1; TRBD2 is a possible D gene (7 bases). With the DNA end fitting TRBJ2-7 better, the J assignment may be wrong. Per germline, CDR1 MNHEY and CDR2 SVGAGI. The length of the CDR3 is 14 residues. CDR3 protein: CASKRGATYNEQYF. CDR3 nucleotide sequence: TGTGCCAGCAAACGGGGGGCCACCTACAATGAGCAGTACTTC.

This clonotype occurred many times. V is TRBV28 and J is TRBJ2-7, with 8 nucleotides matching TRBD1. CDR1 is MDHEN, CDR2 SYDVKM, per germline. The ends lost 7 bases at V and 7 bases at J; junction bases unmatched: 12. The length of the CDR3 is 14 residues. CDR3 nucleotide sequence: TGTGCCAGCAAGATTTCGGGACAGGTCTGGGAGCAGTACTTC. This gives the protein CASKISGQVWEQYF. Based on the CDR3 plus reference TRBV28 and TRBJ2-7, the full variable domain is DVKVTQSSRYLVKRTGEKVFLECVQDMDHENMFWYRQDPGLGLRLIYFSYDVKMKEKGDIPEGYSVSREKKERFSLILESASTNQTSMYLCASKISGQVWEQYFGPGTRLTVT.

The table lists this clonotype with a few counts. The chain is built from TRBV7-9 and TRBJ2-5; D ambiguous. Deletions cut 3 bases from V and 5 bases from J, with 16 bases between. The CDR3 contains 15 residues. In germline, CDR1 is SEHNR, CDR2 FQNEAQ (reference sequence). Here the CDR3 DNA reads TGTGCCAGCAGCTTTAGAGAAACGGCCCGCGAGACCCAGTACTTC. This gives the protein CASSFRETARETQYF.

In the case of this clonotype: A single base separates this from a much larger clone, so it may be a read error. The conserved final phenylalanine or tryptophan is absent from the CDR3, which likely points to a read error. J is TRBJ1-1 and V is TRBV2, with unresolved D. The CDR3 consists of 14 residues. The germline gives CDR1 SNHLY, CDR2 FYNNEI. V lost 4 bases and J lost 0, with 9 bases in between. CDR3 coding DNA: TGTGCCAGCAGTGTAGGGCGAATGAACACTGAAGCTTTCTTG. Translating gives CASSVGRMNTEAFL.

On this clonotype: A junction end diverges from the germline sequence, so it may reflect a read error. The CDR3 region has the DNA TGTGCCTGCAGCGGTAATGAGCAGTTCTTC. It specifies CACSGNEQFF. V is TRBV7-9 and J is TRBJ2-1, with a possible D match to TRBD2 (5 bases). From germline, CDR1 is SEHNR and CDR2 FQNEAQ (reference sequence). The length of the CDR3 is 10 residues.

The J gene is TRBJ2-7, the V gene TRBV3-1; TRBD2 is a possible D gene (6 bases). Germline CDR1 reads LGHDT; CDR2 reads YNNKEL (reference sequence). The V gene lost 4 bases and the J gene lost 3 bases, with 10 bases spanning the gap. The CDR3 totals 13 residues. The CDR3 sequence: CASSRGVFYEQYF. The CDR3 DNA reads TGTGCCAGCAGCCGCGGGGTTTTCTACGAGCAGTACTTC.